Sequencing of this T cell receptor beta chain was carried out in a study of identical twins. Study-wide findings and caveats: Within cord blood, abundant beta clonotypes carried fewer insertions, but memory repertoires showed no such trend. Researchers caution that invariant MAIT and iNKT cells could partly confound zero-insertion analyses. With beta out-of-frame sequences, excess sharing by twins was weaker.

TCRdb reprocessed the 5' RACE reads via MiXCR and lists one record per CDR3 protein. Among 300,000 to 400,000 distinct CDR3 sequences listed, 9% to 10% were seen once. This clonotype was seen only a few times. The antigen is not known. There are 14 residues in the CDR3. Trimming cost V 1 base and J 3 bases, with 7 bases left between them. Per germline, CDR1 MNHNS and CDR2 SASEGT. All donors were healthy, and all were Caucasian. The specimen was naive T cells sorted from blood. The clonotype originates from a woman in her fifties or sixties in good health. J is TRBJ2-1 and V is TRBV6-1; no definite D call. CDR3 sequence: CASSEDGIYNEQFF. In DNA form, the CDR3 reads TGTGCCAGCAGTGAAGATGGTATCTACAATGAGCAGTTCTTC.